This TCR beta chain was recorded in a study of T cell responses to AZD1222 COVID-19 vaccine. At the level of the study: Second-dose groups at about 4 or about 12 weeks were pooled.

Findings and limits, study-wide: Seropositivity was recorded at baseline in only 6 or 7 AZD1222 recipients. Nearly half of spike-specific TCRs reportedly go after variant regions that carry no mutations. White British donors predominated, females outnumbered males, and clonal diversity was possibly underestimated.

From germline, CDR1 is SEHNR and CDR2 FQNEAQ (reference sequence). V was shortened by 3 bases and J by 1 base, with 9 bases between the two germline ends. This CDR3 is built from 14 residues. Profiled with immunoSEQ multiplex PCR; TCRdb holds only in-frame clones, not every one. The sample records 100,000 to 140,000 clones, 87% being singletons. Worth noting for this clone: The antigen is unknown.

The sequence was collected from an adult in good health. V is TRBV7-9 and J is TRBJ1-1; no clear D. The source material was peripheral blood, sampled on day 0 of AZD1222 vaccination. CDR3 region: CASSFQSPNTEAFF. In DNA form, the CDR3 reads TGTGCCAGCAGCTTTCAGTCCCCGAACACTGAAGCTTTCTTT. Using reference TRBV7-9 and TRBJ1-1 for the parts outside the CDR3, the full variable domain is DTGVSQNPRHKITKRGQNVTFRCDPISEHNRLYWYRQTLGQGPEFLTYFQNEAQLEKSRLLSDRFSAERPKGSFSTLEIQRTEQGDSAMYLCASSFQSPNTEAFFGQGTRLTVV.